Listed below are T cell receptor beta chains from one sample, sequenced in a study of regulatory T cells in long-lasting Graves disease. A single record per CDR3 protein comes from TCRdb applying MiXCR to the multiplex PCR reads. The top ten hold 22% of the sample, which has 300,000 to 450,000 distinct CDR3 sequences, about 14% seen once. Source: peripheral blood mononuclear cells (PBMCs), taken at new diagnosis, from a patient treated with antithyroid drugs. The receptors here all came from a female donor with Graves disease. Both conserved end residues are part of each CDR3. The D gene is left open where the match is weak. Clone size appears in some rows only: once, few, many, or a class for an expanded clone.

v_call: TRBV5-4; j_call: TRBJ1-1; d_call: TRBD1; clone_size: many; cdr3_nt: TGTGCCAGCAGCTTTTTGGGGACAGGGCTTCTCCATGAAGCTTTCTTT; cdr3_aa: CASSFLGTGLLHEAFF
v_call: TRBV27; j_call: TRBJ2-7; d_call: TRBD1; clone_size: few; cdr3_nt: TGTGCCAGCAGTCCCTTCCACCAACTTCGCAGACAGGGGATGAACTACGAGCAGTACTTC; cdr3_aa: CASSPFHQLRRQGMNYEQYF
v_call: TRBV27; j_call: TRBJ1-2; d_call: TRBD1; clone_size: many; cdr3_nt: TGTGCCAGCAGTTCCCAGACAGGGCACTATGGCTACACCTTC; cdr3_aa: CASSSQTGHYGYTF
v_call: TRBV6-5; j_call: TRBJ1-1; d_call: .; clone_size: few; cdr3_nt: TGTGCCAGCAGTTACGGCGGGACGAACACTGAAGCTTTCTTT; cdr3_aa: CASSYGGTNTEAFF
v_call: TRBV7-2; j_call: TRBJ2-5; d_call: .; clone_size: many; cdr3_nt: TGTGCCAGCAGTCACTCGGATCTAGCGTACCAAGAGACCCAGTACTTC; cdr3_aa: CASSHSDLAYQETQYF
v_call: TRBV7-9; j_call: TRBJ1-1; d_call: .; clone_size: .; cdr3_nt: TGTGCCAGCAGCTTAGGTTGGGGGGGAGGAACTGAAGCTTTCTTT; cdr3_aa: CASSLGWGGGTEAFF
v_call: TRBV2; j_call: TRBJ2-3; d_call: .; clone_size: many; cdr3_nt: TGTGCCAGCAAAAGGGTCCCAGATACGCAGTATTTT; cdr3_aa: CASKRVPDTQYF
v_call: TRBV3-1; j_call: TRBJ1-4; d_call: .; clone_size: many; cdr3_nt: TGTGCCAGCAGCCAAGTGACAGGAGCCGAAAAACTGTTTTTT; cdr3_aa: CASSQVTGAEKLFF
v_call: TRBV6-1; j_call: TRBJ1-2; d_call: .; clone_size: many; cdr3_nt: TGTGCCAGCAGTACCCTCGCAGGCCTCTATGGCTACACCTTC; cdr3_aa: CASSTLAGLYGYTF
v_call: TRBV9; j_call: TRBJ2-5; d_call: .; clone_size: few; cdr3_nt: TGTGCCAGCAGCGTAGGGGGAACGGGGGAGACCCAGTACTTC; cdr3_aa: CASSVGGTGETQYF
v_call: TRBV28; j_call: TRBJ1-3; d_call: .; clone_size: many; cdr3_nt: TGTGCCAGCAGTGAACAGACAAACACCATATATTTT; cdr3_aa: CASSEQTNTIYF
v_call: TRBV19; j_call: TRBJ1-4; d_call: .; clone_size: .; cdr3_nt: TGTGCCAGTAGCTTCATGACAGCGATTAATGAAAAACTGTTTTTT; cdr3_aa: CASSFMTAINEKLFF